This is a list of T cell receptor beta chains from one sample in a study of T cell responses to AZD1222 COVID-19 vaccine. This table comes from immunoSEQ multiplex PCR, and its TCRdb copy is limited to in-frame clones, with some not included. Altogether just over 60,000 clones are present, over 60% being singletons, with the ten largest covering around an eighth. This specimen was peripheral blood, taken on day 0 of AZD1222 vaccination. Source of these receptors: an adult in good health. Both conserved end residues are part of each CDR3. The order of the fields is D gene, V gene, J gene, clone size, CDR3 protein, CDR3 DNA. D genes are given only for firm matches. Part of the rows lack a size; the others show once, few, many or a class for expanded clones.

d_gene: TRBD1
v_gene: TRBV12-3/TRBV12-4
j_gene: TRBJ2-3
abundance: once
CDR3aa: CASSYVQGDTQYF
CDR3nt: TGTGCCAGCAGCTACGTACAGGGGGATACGCAGTATTTT

d_gene: TRBD1
v_gene: TRBV7-8
j_gene: TRBJ2-7
abundance: -
CDR3aa: CASRDRGQYEQYF
CDR3nt: TGTGCCAGCAGGGACAGGGGGCAGTACGAGCAGTACTTC

d_gene: TRBD2
v_gene: TRBV5-8
j_gene: TRBJ2-3
abundance: once
CDR3aa: CASSFSERGGTDTQYF
CDR3nt: TGTGCCAGCAGCTTCTCCGAGCGGGGGGGTACAGATACGCAGTATTTT

d_gene: TRBD1
v_gene: TRBV10-3
j_gene: TRBJ1-2
abundance: -
CDR3aa: CAITVWDREFDGYTF
CDR3nt: TGTGCCATCACGGTCTGGGACAGGGAATTTGATGGCTACACCTTC

d_gene: -
v_gene: TRBV30
j_gene: TRBJ1-4
abundance: -
CDR3aa: CAWSREGWDEKLFF
CDR3nt: TGTGCCTGGAGCCGCGAAGGGTGGGATGAAAAACTGTTTTTT

d_gene: -
v_gene: TRBV3-1/TRBV3-2
j_gene: TRBJ1-4
abundance: once
CDR3aa: CASSYRGPNEGEKLFF
CDR3nt: TGTGCCAGCAGTTACCGGGGCCCTAACGAGGGCGAAAAACTGTTTTTT

d_gene: -
v_gene: TRBV29-1
j_gene: TRBJ1-1
abundance: -
CDR3aa: CSVVLTTDTEAFF
CDR3nt: TGCAGCGTTGTTCTGACGACGGACACTGAAGCTTTCTTT

d_gene: -
v_gene: TRBV10-3
j_gene: TRBJ1-6
abundance: -
CDR3aa: CAISESDSPLHF
CDR3nt: TGTGCCATCAGTGAGTCAGATTCACCCCTCCACTTT

d_gene: -
v_gene: TRBV7-9
j_gene: TRBJ1-3
abundance: -
CDR3aa: CASSSSSGNTIYF
CDR3nt: TGTGCCAGCAGCTCTTCTTCTGGAAACACCATATATTTT

d_gene: -
v_gene: TRBV21-1
j_gene: TRBJ1-5
abundance: -
CDR3aa: CASSRQGHNQPQHF
CDR3nt: TGTGCCAGCAGCAGACAGGGTCACAATCAGCCCCAGCATTTT

d_gene: -
v_gene: TRBV6-2/TRBV6-3
j_gene: TRBJ1-5
abundance: -
CDR3aa: CASSYWGGVSNQPQHF
CDR3nt: TGTGCCAGCAGTTACTGGGGAGGGGTCAGCAATCAGCCCCAGCATTTT

d_gene: -
v_gene: TRBV5-6
j_gene: TRBJ1-2
abundance: -
CDR3aa: CASSLTDYGYTF
CDR3nt: TGTGCCAGCAGCCTGACCGACTATGGCTACACCTTC

d_gene: -
v_gene: TRBV9
j_gene: TRBJ2-7
abundance: once
CDR3aa: CASSPGGDPYEQYF
CDR3nt: TGTGCCAGCAGCCCAGGGGGGGATCCCTACGAGCAGTACTTC

d_gene: -
v_gene: TRBV5-1
j_gene: TRBJ2-3
abundance: -
CDR3aa: CASSLRGSADTQYF
CDR3nt: TGCGCCAGCAGCTTGAGGGGTAGTGCAGATACGCAGTATTTT

d_gene: -
v_gene: TRBV5-6
j_gene: TRBJ2-2
abundance: -
CDR3aa: CASSLYRGNTGELFF
CDR3nt: TGTGCCAGCAGCTTGTATCGGGGGAACACCGGGGAGCTGTTTTTT

d_gene: TRBD2
v_gene: TRBV9
j_gene: TRBJ2-1
abundance: -
CDR3aa: CASSVVASGGPEQFF
CDR3nt: TGTGCCAGCAGCGTAGTGGCTAGCGGGGGCCCAGAGCAGTTCTTC

d_gene: -
v_gene: TRBV6-7
j_gene: TRBJ1-1
abundance: -
CDR3aa: CASSYIGQLNTEAFF
CDR3nt: TGTGCCAGCAGTTACATAGGCCAATTGAACACTGAAGCTTTCTTT

d_gene: -
v_gene: TRBV25-1
j_gene: TRBJ1-2
abundance: -
CDR3aa: CASSVEERYGYTF
CDR3nt: TGTGCCAGCAGTGTCGAAGAGCGCTATGGCTACACCTTC

d_gene: -
v_gene: TRBV6-5
j_gene: TRBJ1-1
abundance: -
CDR3aa: CASSSGGSRNTEAFF
CDR3nt: TGTGCCAGCAGTTCCGGCGGATCCAGGAACACTGAAGCTTTCTTT

d_gene: TRBD2
v_gene: TRBV7-2
j_gene: TRBJ2-4
abundance: -
CDR3aa: CASSRPGLGNIQYF
CDR3nt: TGTGCCAGCAGCCGTCCGGGACTAGGGAACATTCAGTACTTC

d_gene: -
v_gene: TRBV6-5
j_gene: TRBJ1-1
abundance: once
CDR3aa: CASSYGTQRGNTEAFF
CDR3nt: TGTGCCAGCAGTTACGGGACCCAAAGGGGTAACACTGAAGCTTTCTTT

d_gene: TRBD2
v_gene: TRBV9
j_gene: TRBJ2-5
abundance: -
CDR3aa: CASSVGGSSGVETQYF
CDR3nt: TGTGCCAGCAGCGTAGGAGGGTCTAGCGGGGTGGAGACCCAGTACTTC

d_gene: -
v_gene: TRBV6-2/TRBV6-3
j_gene: TRBJ1-3
abundance: -
CDR3aa: CASSYQSSGNTIYF
CDR3nt: TGTGCCAGCAGTTACCAGAGCTCTGGAAACACCATATATTTT

d_gene: TRBD1
v_gene: TRBV10-2
j_gene: TRBJ1-5
abundance: -
CDR3aa: CASGGRQGDNQPQHF
CDR3nt: TGCGCCAGCGGGGGTCGGCAGGGGGACAATCAGCCCCAGCATTTT

d_gene: -
v_gene: TRBV29-1
j_gene: TRBJ2-3
abundance: once
CDR3aa: CSANRGDTQYF
CDR3nt: TGCAGCGCGAATAGGGGAGATACGCAGTATTTT

d_gene: -
v_gene: TRBV7-2
j_gene: TRBJ2-1
abundance: -
CDR3aa: CASSLELGGSYNEQFF
CDR3nt: TGTGCCAGCAGCTTAGAACTGGGGGGCTCCTACAATGAGCAGTTCTTC

d_gene: -
v_gene: TRBV4-3
j_gene: TRBJ1-2
abundance: -
CDR3aa: CASSQDLLLNYGYTF
CDR3nt: TGCGCCAGCAGCCAAGATCTACTTTTGAACTATGGCTACACCTTC

d_gene: TRBD1
v_gene: TRBV5-1
j_gene: TRBJ2-2
abundance: -
CDR3aa: CASSGQGTGVGELFF
CDR3nt: TGCGCCAGCAGTGGGCAAGGGACAGGGGTCGGGGAGCTGTTTTTT

d_gene: TRBD1
v_gene: TRBV9
j_gene: TRBJ1-2
abundance: -
CDR3aa: CASSAGTGGSYGYTF
CDR3nt: TGTGCCAGCAGCGCCGGGACAGGGGGAAGCTATGGCTACACCTTC

d_gene: -
v_gene: TRBV5-1
j_gene: TRBJ2-3
abundance: -
CDR3aa: CASSPSEGVDTQYF
CDR3nt: TGCGCCAGCAGCCCCTCAGAAGGAGTAGATACGCAGTATTTT

d_gene: TRBD1
v_gene: TRBV3-1/TRBV3-2
j_gene: TRBJ1-4
abundance: -
CDR3aa: CASNTGTGSEKLFF
CDR3nt: TGTGCCAGCAATACCGGGACAGGGAGTGAAAAACTGTTTTTT

d_gene: -
v_gene: TRBV14
j_gene: TRBJ1-6
abundance: -
CDR3aa: CASSQVQADNSPLHF
CDR3nt: TGTGCCAGCAGCCAAGTCCAGGCTGATAATTCACCCCTCCACTTT

d_gene: -
v_gene: TRBV25-1
j_gene: TRBJ1-2
abundance: -
CDR3aa: CASSEWGGNYGYTF
CDR3nt: TGTGCCAGCAGTGAATGGGGCGGAAACTATGGCTACACCTTC

d_gene: -
v_gene: TRBV2
j_gene: TRBJ1-2
abundance: -
CDR3aa: CASRGNNYGYTF
CDR3nt: TGTGCCAGCAGGGGAAATAACTATGGCTACACCTTC

d_gene: -
v_gene: TRBV12-3/TRBV12-4
j_gene: TRBJ1-2
abundance: -
CDR3aa: CASSQRGRGYTF
CDR3nt: TGTGCCAGCAGTCAGAGGGGCCGGGGCTACACCTTC

d_gene: -
v_gene: TRBV27
j_gene: TRBJ1-5
abundance: -
CDR3aa: CASSPTSNSNQPQHF
CDR3nt: TGTGCCAGCAGTCCCACCTCGAATAGCAATCAGCCCCAGCATTTT

d_gene: -
v_gene: TRBV27
j_gene: TRBJ2-7
abundance: -
CDR3aa: CASSLEGRYEQYF
CDR3nt: TGTGCCAGCAGTTTGGAAGGCCGATACGAGCAGTACTTC

d_gene: -
v_gene: TRBV6-5
j_gene: TRBJ1-5
abundance: -
CDR3aa: CASSQTRDQPQHF
CDR3nt: TGTGCCAGCAGTCAAACAAGGGATCAGCCCCAGCATTTT

d_gene: -
v_gene: TRBV5-1
j_gene: TRBJ1-1
abundance: -
CDR3aa: CASSLEGTPEAFF
CDR3nt: TGCGCCAGCAGCTTGGAGGGGACGCCTGAAGCTTTCTTT

d_gene: -
v_gene: TRBV11-2
j_gene: TRBJ2-5
abundance: once
CDR3aa: CASSLAHSVGETQYF
CDR3nt: TGTGCCAGCAGCTTAGCCCATAGCGTCGGGGAGACCCAGTACTTC